What follows are 29 T cell receptor beta chains derived from one specimen sequenced in a study of tumor-infiltrating lymphocytes in primary liver carcinoma. Co-extraction of RNA and DNA was performed on 20-30 mg of unsorted bulk tissue. Production of TCR beta cDNA used approximately 0.45 ug total RNA together with a constant-region primer. What produced the TCR beta libraries was three nested multiplex PCR rounds using slightly modified ARM-PCR. The two initial PCR rounds, roughly 11 cycles each, used TRBV1-TRBV30 forward and C-beta reverse primers. TCRdb used MiXCR to reprocess the multiplex PCR reads, holding one entry per CDR3 protein. The sample consists of about 78,000 distinct CDR3 sequences, over 55% of them appearing once. Sequenced input: liver tumor tissue from sampling region 4. The subset here: tumor region T4, right-lateral pole. These receptors originate from a woman in her sixties with primary liver carcinoma and hepatitis B virus infection.

This clonotype was seen a single time. The rearrangement links TRBV6-5 to TRBJ1-1; no definite D call. Trimming pared 6 bases from V and 6 bases from J, leaving 20 bases between. The CDR3 contains 15 residues. The germline gives CDR1 MNHEY, CDR2 SVGAGI. CDR3 sequence: CASRPRWQKNSEAFF. The DNA of the CDR3 is TGTGCCAGCAGGCCCAGGTGGCAGAAGAATTCTGAAGCTTTCTTT.

A remark on this clonotype: The conserved phenylalanine or tryptophan normally closing the CDR3 is absent here, so this likely arose from a read error. The CDR3 sequence is CASSLQGLTEAFY. CDR3 nucleotide sequence: TGTGCCAGCAGCCTGCAGGGACTCACTGAAGCTTTCTAT. The V gene is TRBV6-6, the J gene TRBJ1-1; TRBD1 might be the D (5 bases). The CDR3 runs to 13 residues. Trimming left V 6 bases short and J 4 bases short, with 12 bases between. In germline, CDR1 is MNHNY, CDR2 SVGAGI (reference sequence).

This clonotype appeared many times. This chain links TRBV28 with TRBJ2-7; D is possibly TRBD1 (6 bases). CDR3 length: 15 residues. The germline V gene has CDR1 MDHEN and CDR2 SYDVKM. The V end lost 1 base, the J end lost 0 bases, and 10 bases lay between the germline ends. The CDR3 DNA reads as TGTGCCAGCAGTTTATCGGCAGGGGTCTCCTACGAGCAGTACTTC. Protein product: CASSLSAGVSYEQYF.

The V gene is TRBV5-5, the J gene TRBJ1-1; maybe TRBD1 (6 bases). The length of the CDR3 is 13 residues. V gave up 6 bases and J gave up 5 bases, with 14 bases separating them. Germline V CDR1 and CDR2: SGHKS, YYEKEE (reference sequence). The CDR3 protein is CASNFTGQTEAFF. DNA of the CDR3: TGTGCCAGCAACTTTACTGGACAGACTGAAGCTTTCTTT. Full variable domain (outside the CDR3, taken from reference TRBV5-5 and TRBJ1-1): DAGVTQSPTHLIKTRGQQVTLRCSPISGHKSVSWYQQVLGQGPQFIFQYYEKEERGRGNFPDRFSARQFPNYSSELNVNALLLGDSALYLCASNFTGQTEAFFGQGTRLTVV.

About this clonotype itself: A read error may explain this, as a much larger clone is one base away. The chain joins TRBV29-1 to TRBJ2-3; D is perhaps TRBD1 (5 bases). CDR3 size: 16 residues. Germline V CDR1 and CDR2: SQVTM, ANQGSEA. CDR3 nucleotides: TGCAGCGTTCAGGGCGACCCTCAGATTAGCACAGATGCGCAGTATTTT. The encoded protein is CSVQGDPQISTDAQYF.

On this clonotype itself: Because it lacks the conserved phenylalanine or tryptophan at the end, this CDR3 is likely a read error. The chain recombines TRBV29-1 with TRBJ1-1, with 8 bases fitting TRBD1. This CDR3 comprises 14 residues. Trimming took 6 bases from V and 5 from J; bases not matched to a gene: 11. Per the germline V gene, CDR1 is SQVTM and CDR2 is ANQGSEA. The CDR3 loop reads CSVAQGARNTEAFV. The DNA of the CDR3 is TGCAGCGTGGCCCAGGGGGCCCGTAATACTGAAGCTTTCGTT.

The chain has TRBV6-1 and TRBJ2-7, with TRBD2 matching over 10 bases. The CDR3 runs to 15 residues. Unmatched junction bases numbered 6, after V lost 7 bases and J lost 0 bases. Per germline, CDR1 MNHNS and CDR2 SASEGT. For the CDR3, the DNA is TGTGCCAGCAATGATTCTAGCGGGGGCTCCTACGAGCAGTACTTC. The encoded protein is CASNDSSGGSYEQYF.

As concerns this clonotype: Just one base apart from a much larger clone, this may be a read error. The chain has TRBV5-1 and TRBJ2-7; 9 nucleotides line up with TRBD1. Germline CDR1 reads SGHRS; CDR2 reads YFSETQ. The V and J ends lost 0 bases and 7 bases, in that order; junction bases with no gene match: 8. The CDR3 consists of 15 residues. CDR3 amino acids: CASSLVIQGAREQYF. CDR3 in DNA: TGCGCCAGCAGCTTGGTAATACAGGGGGCGCGAGAGCAGTACTTC.

On this clonotype itself: With a much larger clone just one base away, this may be a read error. The genes are TRBV30 and TRBJ1-2; no reliable D call. This CDR3 is 13 amino acids long. The germline gives CDR1 GTSNPN, CDR2 SVGIG (reference sequence). The CDR3 DNA reads as TGTGCCTGGAGTATGGCGGGCCTATATGGCTACGCCTTC. Translation: CAWSMAGLYGYAF.

Turning to this clonotype: One end of the junction fails to match germline, which may point to a read error. The chain uses TRBV6-5 and TRBJ2-1; possibly TRBD1 for D (5 bases). CDR1 is MNHEY, CDR2 SVGAGI, per germline. The CDR3 sequence is 16 residues long. CDR3 residues: CASSYPGHGARNELFF. The CDR3, as DNA: TGTGCCAGCAGTTACCCAGGACATGGGGCGCGGAATGAGCTGTTCTTC.

About this clonotype itself: A much larger clonotype is one base distant, so this may be a read error. The genes are TRBV28 and TRBJ1-6; 8 bases are shared with TRBD1. Germline-derived CDR1 and CDR2 are MDHEN and SYDVKM. The CDR3 runs 14 residues. The CDR3 DNA follows: TGTGTCAGCAGATGGGACAGGAGGAATTCACCCCTCCACTTT. This gives the protein CVSRWDRRNSPLHF.

The chain links TRBV6-5 to TRBJ1-5; tentatively, D is TRBD1 (5 bases). Deletions cut 8 bases from V and 16 bases from J, with 33 bases between. The germline V gene encodes CDR1 MNHEY and CDR2 SVGAGI. This CDR3 contains 16 residues. The DNA of the CDR3 is TGTGCCAGCCGCTCCTCCCGACAGTCTAGCAATCAGCCACATCATTTT. Residues: CASRSSRQSSNQPHHF.

The V call is TRBV18, the J call TRBJ2-7; 7 bases are a match to TRBD2. From germline, CDR1 is KGHSH and CDR2 LQKENI. The CDR3 has 13 residues. Trimming took 8 bases from V and 7 from J; bases not matched to a gene: 11. The CDR3 loop is CASPPGRRGEQYF. DNA of the CDR3: TGTGCCAGCCCGCCCGGGAGGCGCGGTGAGCAGTACTTC.

There are many counts of this clonotype. The chain carries TRBV5-1 and TRBJ2-2; no definite D call. Germline V gene lookup returns CDR1 SGHRS and CDR2 YFSETQ. V lost 0 bases and J 7 bases, leaving 7 bases between the germline ends. The CDR3 has 13 residues. The CDR3 DNA follows: TGCGCCAGCAGCTTGGAGTGGAACGGGGAGCTGTTTTTT. As protein: CASSLEWNGELFF.

In its sample, this clonotype was seen many times. The chain's CDR3 is CASSRGQGWYQPQHF. The CDR3 region has the DNA TGTGCCAGCAGTCGAGGACAGGGGTGGTATCAGCCCCAGCATTTT. This chain uses TRBV28 with TRBJ1-5, with 9 positions matching TRBD1. V trimming: 5 bases; J trimming: 5 bases; junction bases outside the gene matches: 7. From germline, CDR1 is MDHEN and CDR2 SYDVKM. The CDR3 is made up of 15 amino acids.

This clonotype appeared many times. The chain carries TRBV7-8 and TRBJ2-3; D ambiguous. Germline CDR1 is SGHVS and CDR2 is FQNEAQ. CDR3 size: 14 residues. The V and J ends lost 0 bases and 1 base respectively, with 5 bases between them. The CDR3 loop reads CASSLAWGTDTQYF. DNA of the CDR3: TGTGCCAGCAGCTTAGCCTGGGGCACAGATACGCAGTATTTT.

Ten or more counts support this clonotype. This sequence joins TRBV6-5 and TRBJ1-1; D uncertain. The length of the CDR3 is 13 residues. V dropped 4 bases and J dropped 6 bases, with 12 bases sitting between them. Germline-derived CDR1 and CDR2 are MNHEY and SVGAGI. For the CDR3, the DNA is TGTGCCAGCAGTTCCCCCGGCGTCGCTGAAGCTTTCTTT. This encodes CASSSPGVAEAFF.

With regard to this clonotype: This CDR3 is missing its conserved last phenylalanine or tryptophan, likely due to a read error. This chain connects TRBV4-1 to TRBJ2-2; TRBD2 matches at 11 bases. Germline CDR1 and CDR2: MGHRA and YSYEKL. The CDR3 is 17 amino acids. The CDR3 is CASSRETSGRGKGELFL. The CDR3 DNA sequence: TGCGCCAGTAGCCGGGAAACTAGCGGGAGAGGGAAGGGAGAGCTGTTTTTA.

The gene calls are TRBV29-1 and TRBJ2-1; D is unresolved. Looked up from germline, CDR1 is SQVTM and CDR2 is ANQGSEA. V was trimmed by 3 bases and J by 7 bases, leaving 22 bases between them. CDR3 length equals 16 residues. CDR3 bases: TGCAGCGTTGAGGGAACACCAGCTCCCGAGTGTAATGAGCAGTTCTTC. It specifies CSVEGTPAPECNEQFF.

To note about this clonotype: The junction departs from germline at one end; a sequencing error may be responsible. This chain uses TRBV29-1 with TRBJ1-2; D ambiguous. Germline V lookup: CDR1 SQVTM, CDR2 ANQGSEA. The CDR3 extends over 13 amino acids. As DNA, the CDR3 is TGCGGCGTTGATGATACCCCTAACTATGGCTACACCTTC. Amino acids: CGVDDTPNYGYTF.

Points on this clonotype: Compared with germline, one end of the junction differs, possibly owing to a read error. The CDR3 reads CASQEASAAFERYF. In DNA form, the CDR3 reads TGCGCCAGCCAGGAGGCTAGCGCAGCCTTCGAGCGGTACTTC. The chain combines TRBV10-1 with TRBJ2-7, with a possible D match to TRBD2 (6 bases). Per the germline V gene, CDR1 is WNHNN and CDR2 is SYGVQD (reference sequence). CDR3 length equals 14 residues.

As to this clonotype: The germline gene is not matched at one end of the junction; a read error may be the cause. The V and J genes are TRBV5-1 and TRBJ2-1; 8 bases fit TRBD1. Per germline, CDR1 SGHRS and CDR2 YFSETQ. The CDR3 runs to 18 residues. The CDR3: CASSPEPGGDRWRNEQFF. CDR3 DNA sequence: TGCGCCAGCAGCCCGGAACCCGGTGGGGACAGGTGGCGCAATGAGCAGTTTTTC.

The genes are TRBV7-9 and TRBJ1-1; D is possibly TRBD1 (6 bases). The germline gives CDR1 SEHNR, CDR2 FQNEAQ (reference sequence). The V and J ends lost 7 bases and 1 base respectively, with 16 bases between them. The CDR3 contains 15 residues. CDR3: CASNVGGSQNTEAFF. CDR3 nucleotides: TGTGCCAGCAACGTAGGGGGGTCACAGAACACTGAAGCTTTCTTT.

The chain links TRBV5-1 to TRBJ2-4; 8 bases map to TRBD1. Germline-derived CDR1 and CDR2 are SGHRS and YFSETQ. The CDR3 runs to 16 residues. With 1 base clipped from V and 8 bases from J, the junction kept 11 bases outside the gene matches. Here the CDR3 DNA reads TGCGCCAGCAGCTTGATTCAGGGGGCGGATGTGGACATTCAGTACTTC. Translation: CASSLIQGADVDIQYF.

In its sample, this clonotype was seen many times. The rearrangement uses TRBV28 and TRBJ2-7; TRBD2 matches 7 bases. J lost 4 bases, V lost 2 bases, and 5 bases had no gene match. The CDR3 loop spans 14 amino acids. The germline CDR1 and CDR2 sequences are MDHEN and SYDVKM. CDR3 bases: TGTGCCAGCAGTTTAAGCGGGACTATTTACGAGCAGTACTTC. Translation: CASSLSGTIYEQYF.

This clonotype turned up a few times. A read error may be the cause here, since a much bigger clone is one base away. This chain connects TRBV5-6 to TRBJ1-2; 7 bases match TRBD1. Germline V lookup: CDR1 SGHDT, CDR2 YYEEEE. The CDR3 is 16 amino acids. The chain's CDR3 is CVSSPLGTVRDYGYTF. CDR3 bases: TGTGTCAGCAGCCCCCTTGGGACAGTTCGTGACTATGGCTACACCTTC.

This clonotype was counted ten times or more. The rearrangement joins TRBV7-8 to TRBJ2-2; D is perhaps TRBD1 or TRBD2 (7 bases each). The CDR3 extends over 19 amino acids. Between the trimmed V and J ends, which lost 5 bases and 5 bases, there was a span of 27 bases. In germline, CDR1 is SGHVS, CDR2 FQNEAQ. The CDR3 DNA reads as TGTGCCAGCAGCCCGTCCCGGGACTACCTTCTACAGGGGACCGGGGAGCTGTTTTTT. Translation: CASSPSRDYLLQGTGELFF. Full variable domain (outside the CDR3, taken from reference TRBV7-8 and TRBJ2-2): GAGVSQSPRYKVAKRGQDVALRCDPISGHVSLFWYQQALGQGPEFLTYFQNEAQLDKSGLPSDRFFAERPEGSVSTLKIQRTQQEDSAVYLCASSPSRDYLLQGTGELFFGEGSRLTVL.

This clonotype was counted ten times or more. V usage is TRBV7-9 and J usage is TRBJ2-6; D is perhaps TRBD2 (6 bases). Trimming removed 3 bases at V and 0 bases at J, with 12 bases between. This CDR3 has 17 amino acids. In germline, CDR1 is SEHNR, CDR2 FQNEAQ (reference sequence). The CDR3 DNA reads as TGTGCCAGCAGCTTCACCCTCGGGGGCTCTGGGGCCAACGTCCTGACTTTC. It translates to CASSFTLGGSGANVLTF.

In the case of this clonotype: At one end the junction does not follow the germline gene, possibly because of a read error. V gene TRBV11-2 combines with J gene TRBJ2-7; TRBD2 aligns across 8 bases. The CDR3 sequence is 16 residues long. Per the germline V gene, CDR1 is SGHAT and CDR2 is FQNNGV. The CDR3 sequence is CVSTTPGREARGGQYF. DNA for the CDR3: TGTGTCAGCACGACTCCTGGGCGGGAGGCGAGGGGGGGGCAGTACTTC.